The 3 T cell receptor beta chains below all came from one sample that was sequenced in a study of blood T cell repertoires in COVID-19 (dated by TCRdb to the early 2020s). Library preparation was by the immunoSEQ multiplex PCR assay. The immuneACCESS repertoire file appears here via TCRdb, limited to in-frame rearrangements. These files lack a portion of the clones; in checked studies, under half of the deficit traces to unresolved V genes, and the cause of the others is not known. The sample table lists 50,000 to 65,000 clones, around 82% of them with a count of one. The ten top clones hold around 15% of the sample. Sequencing was performed on peripheral blood. These receptor sequences come from a man aged 55 to 70 with COVID-19, enrolled during active disease.

The chain joins TRBV5-1 to TRBJ1-1; D ambiguous. Germline V lookup: CDR1 SGHRS, CDR2 YFSETQ. The V and J ends lost 2 bases and 1 base respectively, with 15 bases between them. This CDR3 is 16 amino acids long. The CDR3 coding sequence is TGCGCCAGCAGCTTAGGGAGTTCGGCGGGGAACACTGAAGCTTTCTTT. The encoded protein is CASSLGSSAGNTEAFF.

This clone is labeled medium-sized. This rearrangement joins TRBV5-1 to TRBJ2-1; D is possibly TRBD2 (5 bases). V lost 0 bases and J 7 bases, leaving 11 bases between the germline ends. This CDR3 has 14 residues. CDR1 is SGHRS, CDR2 YFSETQ, per germline. CDR3 nucleotide sequence: TGCGCCAGCAGCTTGGCGGTTCGGGATAATGAGCAGTTCTTC. Protein product: CASSLAVRDNEQFF.

The rearrangement links TRBV6-5 to TRBJ2-7, with D perhaps matching TRBD2 (7 bases). V was pared by 5 bases and J by 2 bases, with 16 bases between. The germline gives CDR1 MNHEY, CDR2 SVGAGI. The CDR3 spans 15 residues. The CDR3: CASSSPDGGPYEQYF. CDR3 in DNA: TGTGCCAGCAGTAGCCCCGACGGGGGGCCCTACGAGCAGTACTTC.